The rows below give T cell receptor beta chains drawn from one sample of a study of cytomegalovirus exposure and HLA in healthy donors. Clones were read by immunoSEQ multiplex PCR, and TCRdb kept only the in-frame ones, dropping some. Of approximately 170,000 clones detected, roughly 80% appear once; the ten largest clones hold around 4.6%. The sequenced material came from PBMCs. These receptors all come from a male donor in good health and CMV-seronegative. The CDR3 runs from the conserved cysteine through the conserved F or W. D genes are given only for firm matches. Clone size is stated in some rows and not others, as once, few, many or a class when expanded.

V,size,J,D,DNA,CDR3
TRBV5-1,NA,TRBJ1-2,TRBD1,TGCGCCAGCTCCGACAGGGAGGCAGGTGGCTACACCTTC,CASSDREAGGYTF
TRBV28,NA,TRBJ2-3,TRBD1,TGTGCCAGCAGTCCCCTCGACAGGGGGAGGCCAGATACGCAGTATTTT,CASSPLDRGRPDTQYF
TRBV6-1,NA,TRBJ2-7,NA,TGTGCCAGCAGTGAAGGGACAGCGAGCTCCTACGAGCAGTACTTC,CASSEGTASSYEQYF
TRBV6-5,NA,TRBJ1-2,TRBD1,TGTGCCAGCAGTCTCCGGGCAGGGGGCAGCTATGGCTACACCTTC,CASSLRAGGSYGYTF
TRBV7-2,NA,TRBJ2-3,NA,TGTGCCAGCAGCCCTACAGGGATTCGTGCAGATACGCAGTATTTT,CASSPTGIRADTQYF
TRBV5-4,few,TRBJ1-6,NA,TGTGCCAGCAGCTTGGAACAGGGTCGTTCACCCCTCCACTTT,CASSLEQGRSPLHF
TRBV19,NA,TRBJ2-1,TRBD2,TGTGCCAGTACGAATGGCGGGGCTAGCGGGGGTTACAATGAGCAGTTCTTC,CASTNGGASGGYNEQFF
TRBV5-1,NA,TRBJ2-3,NA,TGCGCCAGCAGGCTCGGACAGCTCACAGATACGCAGTATTTT,CASRLGQLTDTQYF
TRBV19,NA,TRBJ2-2,TRBD2,TGTGCCAGTAGTATAGGAGGGGGCGGGAGGGCCGGCGGGGAGCTGTTTTTT,CASSIGGGGRAGGELFF
TRBV5-5,NA,TRBJ2-5,TRBD2,TGTGCCAGCAGCTTGGAACTAGCGGGGGGGCGAGAGACCCAGTACTTC,CASSLELAGGRETQYF